This entry describes one TCR beta chain. This sample is drawn from a study of T cell changes during pregnancy in multiple sclerosis. The protocol was immunoSEQ multiplex PCR, while the TCRdb copy is restricted to in-frame clones and leaves out a portion. The sample lists about 46,000 clones; 75% to 95% were seen once. The TCR comes from a female donor with multiple sclerosis, enrolled in a pregnancy study. The specimen was CD8+ T cells from peripheral blood mononuclear cells, collected after pregnancy.

The CDR3 DNA follows: TGTGCCAGTAGTAGCCGGGACAGGGTTATTGACGAGCAGTACTTC. Residues: CASSSRDRVIDEQYF. This chain uses TRBV19 with TRBJ2-7; 9 bases map to TRBD1. CDR1 and CDR2 (germline): LNHDA, SQIVND (reference sequence). The CDR3 loop spans 15 amino acids. V gave up 4 bases and J gave up 5 bases; unmatched junction bases: 9.